The sequence of this T cell receptor beta chain was determined in a study of OX40 agonist ivuxolimab in advanced cancers. The assay was immunoSEQ multiplex PCR, and TCRdb's table has in-frame clones only and misses some. The sample lists some 100,000 clones; about four fifths were seen once. V was cut by 1 base and J by 0 bases, with 19 bases left in between. The CDR3 has 18 amino acids. Germline V gene lookup returns CDR1 SGHTA and CDR2 FQGNSA. This TCR was sampled from an adult with an advanced solid tumor such as melanoma, head and neck, liver or kidney cancer. Source: CD4+ or CD8+ T cells sorted from blood, taken in a trial of the OX40 agonist ivuxolimab. V gene TRBV7-2 combines with J gene TRBJ2-7, with D perhaps matching TRBD2 (7 bases). The CDR3: CASSLGRTGGGISYEQYF. In nucleotides, the CDR3 is TGTGCCAGCAGCTTAGGTCGGACGGGCGGGGGCATCTCCTACGAGCAGTACTTC.